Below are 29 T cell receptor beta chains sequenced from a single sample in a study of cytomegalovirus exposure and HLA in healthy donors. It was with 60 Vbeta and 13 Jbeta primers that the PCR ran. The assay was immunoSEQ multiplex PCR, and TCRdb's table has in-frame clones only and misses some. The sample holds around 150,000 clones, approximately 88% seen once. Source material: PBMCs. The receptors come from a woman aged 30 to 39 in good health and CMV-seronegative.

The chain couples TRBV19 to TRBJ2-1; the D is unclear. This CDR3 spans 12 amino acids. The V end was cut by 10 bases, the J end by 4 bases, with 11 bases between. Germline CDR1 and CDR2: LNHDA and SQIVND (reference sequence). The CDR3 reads CATWSSYNEQFF. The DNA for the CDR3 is TGTGCCACATGGAGTAGTTACAATGAGCAGTTCTTC.

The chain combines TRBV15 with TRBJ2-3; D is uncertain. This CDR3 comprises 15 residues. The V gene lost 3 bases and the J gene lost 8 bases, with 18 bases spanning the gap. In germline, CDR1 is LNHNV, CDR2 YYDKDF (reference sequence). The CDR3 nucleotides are TGTGCCACCAGCAGGGCTTCAACCGGTGCGGTTACGCAGTATTTT. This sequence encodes CATSRASTGAVTQYF.

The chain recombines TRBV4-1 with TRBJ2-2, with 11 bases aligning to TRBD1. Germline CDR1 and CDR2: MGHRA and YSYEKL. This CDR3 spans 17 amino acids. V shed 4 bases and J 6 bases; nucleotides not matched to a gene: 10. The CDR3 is CASSLGTGGYSSGELFF. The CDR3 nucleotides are TGCGCCAGCAGCCTAGGGACAGGGGGATACTCTTCCGGGGAGCTGTTTTTT.

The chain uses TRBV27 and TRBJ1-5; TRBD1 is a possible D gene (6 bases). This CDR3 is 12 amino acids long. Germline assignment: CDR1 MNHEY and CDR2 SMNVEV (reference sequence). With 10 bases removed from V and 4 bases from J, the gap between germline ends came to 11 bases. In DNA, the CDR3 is TGTGCCAACTCTACAGGGAATCAGCCCCAGCATTTT. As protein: CANSTGNQPQHF.

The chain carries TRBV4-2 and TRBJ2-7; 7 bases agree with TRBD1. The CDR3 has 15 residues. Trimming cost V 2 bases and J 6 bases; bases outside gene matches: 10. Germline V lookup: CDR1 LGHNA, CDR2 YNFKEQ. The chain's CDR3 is CASSQYRDRGSEQYF. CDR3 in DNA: TGTGCCAGCAGCCAATACCGGGACAGAGGCTCCGAGCAGTACTTC.

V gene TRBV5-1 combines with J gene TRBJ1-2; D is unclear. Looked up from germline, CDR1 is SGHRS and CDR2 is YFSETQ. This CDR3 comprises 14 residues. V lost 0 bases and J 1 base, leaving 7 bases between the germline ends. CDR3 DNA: TGCGCCAGCAGCTTGGTGCCAGATAACTATGGCTACACCTTC. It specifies CASSLVPDNYGYTF.

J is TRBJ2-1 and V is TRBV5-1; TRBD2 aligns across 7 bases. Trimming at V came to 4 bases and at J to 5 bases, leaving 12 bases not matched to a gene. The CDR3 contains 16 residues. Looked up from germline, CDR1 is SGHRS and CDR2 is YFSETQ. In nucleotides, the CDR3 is TGCGCCAGCAGCACCTTGGGGGGGGTTGTTAACAATGAGCAGTTCTTC. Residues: CASSTLGGVVNNEQFF.

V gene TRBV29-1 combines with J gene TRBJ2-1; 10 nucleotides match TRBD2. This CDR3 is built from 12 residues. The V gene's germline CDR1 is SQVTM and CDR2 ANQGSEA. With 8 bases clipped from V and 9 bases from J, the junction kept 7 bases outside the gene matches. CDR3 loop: CSFSGGPGEQFF. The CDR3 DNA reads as TGCAGCTTTAGCGGGGGGCCTGGTGAGCAGTTCTTC.

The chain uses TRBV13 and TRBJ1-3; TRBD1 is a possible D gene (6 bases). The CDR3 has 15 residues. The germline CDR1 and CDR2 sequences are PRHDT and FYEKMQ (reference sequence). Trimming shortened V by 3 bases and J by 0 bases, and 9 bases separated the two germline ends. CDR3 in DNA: TGTGCCAGCAGCTTCGACAGGTACTCTGGAAACACCATATATTTT. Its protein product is CASSFDRYSGNTIYF.

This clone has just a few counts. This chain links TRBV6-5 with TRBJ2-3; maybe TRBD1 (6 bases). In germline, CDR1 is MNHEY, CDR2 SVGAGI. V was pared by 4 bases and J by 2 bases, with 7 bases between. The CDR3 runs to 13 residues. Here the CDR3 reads CASSWDNTDTQYF. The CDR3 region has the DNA TGTGCCAGCAGTTGGGACAACACAGATACGCAGTATTTT.

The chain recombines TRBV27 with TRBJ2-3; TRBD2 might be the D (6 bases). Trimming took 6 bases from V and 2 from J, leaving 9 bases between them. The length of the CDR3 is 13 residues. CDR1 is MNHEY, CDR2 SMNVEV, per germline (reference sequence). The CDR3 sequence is CASSPGDTDTQYF. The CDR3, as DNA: TGTGCCAGCAGCCCGGGGGACACAGATACGCAGTATTTT.

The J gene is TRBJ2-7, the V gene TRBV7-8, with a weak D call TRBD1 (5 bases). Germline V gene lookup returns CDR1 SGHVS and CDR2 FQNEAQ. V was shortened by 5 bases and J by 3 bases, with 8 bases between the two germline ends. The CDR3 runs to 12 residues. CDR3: CASSLTDYEQYF. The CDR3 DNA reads TGTGCCAGCAGCCTGACAGACTACGAGCAGTACTTC.

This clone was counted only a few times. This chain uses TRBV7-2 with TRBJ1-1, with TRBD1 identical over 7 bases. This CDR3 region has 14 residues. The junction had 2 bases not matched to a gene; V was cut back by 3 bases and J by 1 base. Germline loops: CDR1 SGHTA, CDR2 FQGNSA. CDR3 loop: CASSFRGTNTEAFF. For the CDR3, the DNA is TGTGCCAGCAGCTTCAGGGGGACGAACACTGAAGCTTTCTTT.

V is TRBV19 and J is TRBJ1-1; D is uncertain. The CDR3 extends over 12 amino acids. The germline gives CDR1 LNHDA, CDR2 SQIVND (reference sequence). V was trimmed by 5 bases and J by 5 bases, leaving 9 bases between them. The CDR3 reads CASSLGRTEAFF. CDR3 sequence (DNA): TGTGCCAGTAGTTTAGGGAGGACTGAAGCTTTCTTT.

The CDR3 protein is CASSLDDRGYGYTF. CDR3 DNA: TGTGCCAGCAGCTTAGACGACAGGGGCTATGGCTACACCTTC. J is TRBJ1-2 and V is TRBV7-3; 8 nucleotides line up with TRBD1. V lost 2 bases, J lost 4 bases, and 3 bases stayed unmatched. Germline CDR1 and CDR2: SGHTA and FQGTGA. CDR3 length: 14 residues.

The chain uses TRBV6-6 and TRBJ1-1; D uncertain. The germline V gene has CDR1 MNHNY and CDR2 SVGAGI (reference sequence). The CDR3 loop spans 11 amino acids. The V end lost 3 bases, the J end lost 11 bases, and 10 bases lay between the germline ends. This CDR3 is CASSYVGVAFF. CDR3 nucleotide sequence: TGTGCCAGCAGTTATGTCGGGGTTGCTTTCTTT.

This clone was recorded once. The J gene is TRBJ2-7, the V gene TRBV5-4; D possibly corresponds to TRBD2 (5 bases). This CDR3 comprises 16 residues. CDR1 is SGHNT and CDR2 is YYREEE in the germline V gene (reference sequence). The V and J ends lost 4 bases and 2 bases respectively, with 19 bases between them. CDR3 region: CASSPRTRSGTYEQYF. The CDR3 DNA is TGTGCCAGCAGCCCCCGAACCCGATCGGGAACCTACGAGCAGTACTTC.

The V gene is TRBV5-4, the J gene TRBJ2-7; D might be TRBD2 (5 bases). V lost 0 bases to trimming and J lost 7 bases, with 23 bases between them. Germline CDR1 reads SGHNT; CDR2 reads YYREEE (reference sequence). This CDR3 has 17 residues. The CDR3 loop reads CASSLGVVGALLGEQYF. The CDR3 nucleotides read TGTGCCAGCAGCTTGGGAGTTGTGGGAGCGCTATTAGGGGAGCAGTACTTC.

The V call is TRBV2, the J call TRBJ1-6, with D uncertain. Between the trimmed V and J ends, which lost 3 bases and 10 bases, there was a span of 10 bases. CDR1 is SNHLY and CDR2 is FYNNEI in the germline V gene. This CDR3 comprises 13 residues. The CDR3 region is CASSDRGNSPLHF. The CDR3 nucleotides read TGTGCCAGCAGTGATAGAGGGAACTCACCCCTCCACTTT.

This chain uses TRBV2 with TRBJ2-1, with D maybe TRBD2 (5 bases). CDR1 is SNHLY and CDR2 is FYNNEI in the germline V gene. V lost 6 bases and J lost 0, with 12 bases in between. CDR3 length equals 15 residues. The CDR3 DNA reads TGTGCCAGCAGATCGGACTTCCGCTCCTACAATGAGCAGTTCTTC. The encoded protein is CASRSDFRSYNEQFF.

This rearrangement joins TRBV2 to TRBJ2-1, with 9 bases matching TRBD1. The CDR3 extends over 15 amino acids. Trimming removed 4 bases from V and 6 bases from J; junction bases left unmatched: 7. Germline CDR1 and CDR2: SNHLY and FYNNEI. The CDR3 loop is CASSVPRTGVNEQFF. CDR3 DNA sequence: TGTGCCAGCAGTGTCCCCCGGACAGGGGTCAATGAGCAGTTCTTC.

This chain's CDR3 is CASTVTGTGSSGANVLTF. The CDR3 region has the DNA TGTGCCAGTACCGTAACCGGGACAGGGAGCTCTGGGGCCAACGTCCTGACTTTC. The V and J genes are TRBV19 and TRBJ2-6, with 9 bases matching TRBD1. The CDR3 totals 18 residues. Germline V gene sequence: CDR1 LNHDA, CDR2 SQIVND (reference sequence). After removal of 7 bases from V and 0 bases from J, the junction contained 10 bases not matched to a gene.

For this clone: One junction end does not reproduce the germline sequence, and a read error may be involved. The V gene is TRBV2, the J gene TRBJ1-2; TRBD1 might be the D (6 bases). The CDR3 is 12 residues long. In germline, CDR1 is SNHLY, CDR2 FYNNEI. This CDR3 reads CACRGTVYGYTF. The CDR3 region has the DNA TGTGCCTGCAGGGGCACCGTATATGGCTACACCTTC.

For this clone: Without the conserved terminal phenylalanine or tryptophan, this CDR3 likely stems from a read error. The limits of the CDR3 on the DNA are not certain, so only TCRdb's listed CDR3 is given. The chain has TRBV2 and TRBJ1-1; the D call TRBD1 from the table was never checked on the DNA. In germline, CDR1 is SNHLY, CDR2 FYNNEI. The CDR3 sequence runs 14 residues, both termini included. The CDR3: CASSEGGTGGARNL.

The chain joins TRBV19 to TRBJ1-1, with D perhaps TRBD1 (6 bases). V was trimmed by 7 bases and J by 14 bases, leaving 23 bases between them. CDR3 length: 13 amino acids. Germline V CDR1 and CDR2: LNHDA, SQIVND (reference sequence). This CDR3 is CASNQFQGGSGFF. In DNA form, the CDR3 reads TGTGCCAGTAATCAATTTCAAGGGGGTTCAGGCTTCTTT.

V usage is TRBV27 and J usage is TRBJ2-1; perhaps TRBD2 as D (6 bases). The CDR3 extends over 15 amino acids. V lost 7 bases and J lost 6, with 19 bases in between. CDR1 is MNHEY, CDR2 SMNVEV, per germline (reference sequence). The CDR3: CASTRSGLPGNEQFF. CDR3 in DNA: TGTGCCAGCACCCGCAGCGGGTTGCCTGGCAATGAGCAGTTCTTC.

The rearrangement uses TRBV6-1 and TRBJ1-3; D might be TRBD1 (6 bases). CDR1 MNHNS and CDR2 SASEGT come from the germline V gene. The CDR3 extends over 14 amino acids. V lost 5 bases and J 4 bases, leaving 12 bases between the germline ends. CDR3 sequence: CASSPRGFGNTIYF. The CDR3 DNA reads TGTGCCAGCAGTCCCAGGGGATTCGGAAACACCATATATTTT.

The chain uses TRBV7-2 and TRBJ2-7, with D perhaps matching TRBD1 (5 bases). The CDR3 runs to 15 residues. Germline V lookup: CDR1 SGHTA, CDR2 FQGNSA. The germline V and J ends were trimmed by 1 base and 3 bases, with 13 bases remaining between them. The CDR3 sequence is CASSLEGFVNYEQYF. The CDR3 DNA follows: TGTGCCAGCAGCTTAGAGGGGTTTGTGAACTACGAGCAGTACTTC.

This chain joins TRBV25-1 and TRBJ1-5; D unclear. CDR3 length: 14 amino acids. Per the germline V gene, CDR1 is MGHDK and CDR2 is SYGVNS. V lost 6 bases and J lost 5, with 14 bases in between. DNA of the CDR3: TGTGCCAGCAGACCATGGGGAGGCCATCAGCCCCAGCATTTT. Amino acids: CASRPWGGHQPQHF.